This TCR beta chain was retrieved from a study of blood T cell repertoires in COVID-19. Study-level background: Both acute and convalescent COVID-19 samples were obtained from the United States, Italy and Spain. T cells, B-cell-depleted T cells, or PBMCs supplied cDNA or gDNA.

As processed by the authors: Using reference gene primer amplification, nucleated cell counts were estimated. Here immunoSEQ multiplex PCR was the method, and the copy in TCRdb shows in-frame clones only, minus some. V and J calls and clone size follow that table, whereas D and trimming were derived from the DNA. The sample holds roughly 45,000 clones; about four fifths are singletons and the top ten take about 22%. The germline gives CDR1 SGHRS, CDR2 YFSETQ. The CDR3 contains 12 residues. V was clipped by 2 bases and J by 7 bases, with 9 bases between them. The receptor comes from a woman aged 60-75 years with acute or convalescent COVID-19. The specimen sequenced was peripheral blood. The V and J genes are TRBV5-1 and TRBJ1-2; D is perhaps TRBD1 (6 bases). This CDR3 is CASSFDRFGYTF. The CDR3 DNA sequence: TGCGCCAGCAGCTTTGACAGGTTTGGCTACACCTTC.